A selection of T cell receptor beta chains follows, all from one sample in a study of shared clonotypes between healthy human individuals. Data came from immunoSEQ multiplex PCR; TCRdb stores just in-frame clones and leaves some out. The sample records about 2.1 million clones, roughly 93% being singletons. Sequenced sample: naive CD8+ T cells from PBMCs. Receptors originate from a man aged 18 to 35 in good health. Some clones in this sample may be carry-over from other donors' samples. Each CDR3 is given with its conserved first and last residue. The D gene is left open where the match is weak. Clone size is shown for a subset of rows, as once, few, many or a class of expanded clone.

>TRBV4-3|TRBJ1-3|-|-
CASSQDAGSAGNTIYF
TGCGCCAGCAGCCAAGATGCAGGCTCCGCTGGAAACACCATATATTTT
>TRBV7-8|TRBJ2-7|-|-
CASKEYPSSYEQYF
TGTGCCAGCAAGGAGTACCCTAGCTCCTACGAGCAGTACTTC
>TRBV9|TRBJ1-2|TRBD1|-
CASSFDRTGLNYGYTF
TGTGCCAGCAGCTTTGACCGGACAGGGCTTAACTATGGCTACACCTTC
>TRBV28|TRBJ1-5|-|-
CASRLDGSNQPQHF
TGTGCCAGCAGGTTAGACGGGAGCAATCAGCCCCAGCATTTT
>TRBV11-2|TRBJ1-1|-|once
CASSLFTDNTEAFF
TGTGCCAGCAGCTTATTCACAGACAACACTGAAGCTTTCTTT
>TRBV27|TRBJ1-4|-|-
CASHSGEKLFF
TGTGCCAGCCATTCTGGTGAAAAACTGTTTTTT
>TRBV6-5|TRBJ1-1|-|-
CASRPKGLLAEAFF
TGTGCCAGCAGGCCTAAAGGGCTATTGGCTGAAGCTTTCTTT
>TRBV11-2|TRBJ2-3|-|-
CASSLGVTGGDTQYF
TGTGCCAGCAGCTTAGGGGTGACAGGAGGGGATACGCAGTATTTT
>TRBV6-5|TRBJ2-1|-|-
CASSRDRAEQFF
TGTGCCAGCAGCCGAGACAGAGCGGAGCAGTTCTTC
>TRBV28|TRBJ2-5|TRBD2|-
CASSLGLAGVIRWETQYF
TGTGCCAGCAGTTTGGGACTAGCGGGAGTTATAAGGTGGGAGACCCAGTACTTC
>TRBV13|TRBJ2-7|TRBD2|-
CASSPRLAGEQYF
TGTGCCAGCAGCCCGAGACTAGCGGGTGAGCAGTACTTC
>TRBV7-8|TRBJ1-1|-|-
CASSSPEGRGTEAFF
TGTGCCAGCAGCTCCCCGGAGGGCCGGGGGACTGAAGCTTTCTTT
>TRBV6-1|TRBJ2-7|-|-
CASRGWDSYEQYF
TGTGCCAGCAGGGGTTGGGACTCCTACGAGCAGTACTTC
>TRBV4-1|TRBJ2-2|TRBD1|-
CASSLGTGSGELFF
TGCGCCAGCAGCCTCGGGACAGGGTCCGGGGAGCTGTTTTTT
>TRBV6-1|TRBJ1-1|TRBD1|-
CASSEAVNRGRDTEAFF
TGTGCCAGCAGTGAAGCGGTCAACAGGGGGCGGGACACTGAAGCTTTCTTT
>TRBV4-3|TRBJ2-3|-|-
CASSQGRVATHTQYF
TGCGCCAGCAGCCAAGGCCGTGTGGCCACCCATACGCAGTATTTT
>TRBV6-1|TRBJ1-2|-|once
CASSPAGYYYGYTF
TGTGCCAGCAGCCCAGCGGGCTACTACTATGGCTACACCTTC
>TRBV6-1|TRBJ2-7|TRBD1|-
CASSENRDSSIYEQYF
TGTGCCAGCAGTGAAAACCGGGACAGTTCAATCTACGAGCAGTACTTC
>TRBV27|TRBJ1-2|TRBD1|-
CASSLWGRGFSYGYTF
TGTGCCAGCAGTTTATGGGGCAGGGGGTTTAGCTATGGCTACACCTTC
>TRBV19|TRBJ1-1|-|-
CASSTGRRTEAFF
TGTGCCAGTAGCACCGGGAGGAGAACTGAAGCTTTCTTT
>TRBV6-5|TRBJ2-5|-|-
CASSYWASDPGETQYF
TGTGCCAGCAGTTACTGGGCTAGCGACCCTGGGGAGACCCAGTACTTC
>TRBV6-4|TRBJ2-2|TRBD2|-
CASSDWDSASGSPGGTGELFF
TGTGCCAGCAGTGACTGGGACAGCGCTAGCGGGAGCCCCGGGGGCACCGGGGAGCTGTTTTTT
>TRBV7-9|TRBJ1-1|-|-
CASSLLRGNTEAFF
TGTGCCAGCAGCTTACTTCGGGGTAACACTGAAGCTTTCTTT
>TRBV15|TRBJ2-3|-|-
CATSTGVGAADTQYF
TGTGCCACCAGCACGGGTGTTGGGGCAGCAGATACGCAGTATTTT
>TRBV28|TRBJ1-5|-|-
CASSHLGRDNQPQHF
TGTGCCAGCAGTCACCTGGGGAGGGACAATCAGCCCCAGCATTTT
>TRBV7-9|TRBJ2-7|-|few
CASSLEDRVFYEQYF
TGTGCCAGCAGCTTAGAGGACAGAGTATTCTACGAGCAGTACTTC
>TRBV13|TRBJ2-7|TRBD2|-
CASSGTSGALSYEQYF
TGTGCCAGCAGTGGGACTAGCGGGGCCCTCTCCTACGAGCAGTACTTC
>TRBV10-3|TRBJ2-7|TRBD1|-
CAISESFRDSTYEQYF
TGTGCCATCAGTGAGTCCTTCCGGGACAGCACCTACGAGCAGTACTTC
>TRBV5-4|TRBJ2-3|-|-
CASSLREGLTDTQYF
TGTGCCAGCAGCCTCCGCGAGGGCCTCACAGATACGCAGTATTTT
>TRBV5-6|TRBJ2-2|-|-
CASSLVATVTGELFF
TGTGCCAGCAGCTTGGTTGCGACAGTGACCGGGGAGCTGTTTTTT
>TRBV7-9|TRBJ2-1|-|-
CASSLVAGVSYNEQFF
TGTGCCAGCAGCTTAGTGGCAGGCGTCTCCTACAATGAGCAGTTCTTC
>TRBV6-5|TRBJ2-7|TRBD2|-
CASSLSGRAVEQYF
TGTGCCAGCAGTCTTAGCGGGAGGGCCGTAGAGCAGTACTTC
>TRBV10-3|TRBJ2-5|TRBD1|-
CAIRKGQGVFGETQYF
TGTGCCATCAGGAAGGGACAGGGGGTTTTCGGAGAGACCCAGTACTTC
>TRBV28|TRBJ2-3|TRBD1|-
CASSLKLGTGHDTQYF
TGTGCCAGCAGTTTAAAGTTAGGGACAGGGCATGATACGCAGTATTTT
>TRBV11-2|TRBJ2-4|TRBD1|-
CASSQYPGQGKNIQYF
TGTGCCAGCAGCCAGTACCCGGGACAGGGGAAAAACATTCAGTACTTC
>TRBV2|TRBJ1-1|-|-
CASSLWGQSYTEAFF
TGTGCCAGCAGTTTGTGGGGGCAGTCATACACTGAAGCTTTCTTT
>TRBV28|TRBJ2-4|-|-
CASSFHRDNKNIQYF
TGTGCCAGCAGTTTCCACCGGGACAACAAAAACATTCAGTACTTC
>TRBV27|TRBJ2-7|TRBD2|-
CASSLSLGLAAEGEQYF
TGTGCCAGCTCCCTTTCCTTGGGACTAGCGGCCGAGGGCGAGCAGTACTTC
>TRBV5-6|TRBJ2-7|-|-
CASSSGQTYEQYF
TGTGCCAGCAGCTCCGGACAGACCTACGAGCAGTACTTC
>TRBV5-6|TRBJ2-5|-|-
CASSLLEGGTQYF
TGTGCCAGCAGCTTATTAGAGGGGGGGACCCAGTACTTC
>TRBV7-6|TRBJ2-1|-|-
CASSARRGSYNEQFF
TGTGCCAGCAGCGCCCGGAGAGGCTCCTACAATGAGCAGTTCTTC
>TRBV6-5|TRBJ2-2|-|-
CASSYARGGPGELFF
TGTGCCAGCAGTTACGCCAGGGGAGGGCCCGGGGAGCTGTTTTTT
>TRBV10-3|TRBJ2-5|-|-
CAISSRGLQETQYF
TGTGCCATCAGTTCCCGGGGGTTACAAGAGACCCAGTACTTC
>TRBV7-9|TRBJ2-7|-|-
CASSPTAGIHEQYF
TGTGCCAGCAGCCCCACCGCGGGGATCCACGAGCAGTACTTC
>TRBV10-2|TRBJ2-3|TRBD2|-
CASSDLSGRTDTQYF
TGCGCCAGCAGTGATCTCAGCGGGAGGACAGATACGCAGTATTTT
>TRBV28|TRBJ1-1|-|-
CAIAWGGNTEAFF
TGTGCCATCGCATGGGGCGGGAACACTGAAGCTTTCTTT
>TRBV29-1|TRBJ2-7|-|-
CSVEGYSSYEQYF
TGCAGCGTTGAGGGGTACAGCTCCTACGAGCAGTACTTC
>TRBV5-6|TRBJ1-2|TRBD1|-
CASSLLAGGYGYTF
TGTGCCAGCAGCTTGTTAGCAGGGGGCTATGGCTACACCTTC
>TRBV27|TRBJ1-1|TRBD1|-
CASSLLPGRQGVGTEAFF
TGTGCCAGCAGTTTACTCCCCGGACGACAGGGTGTGGGCACTGAAGCTTTCTTT
>TRBV19|TRBJ2-5|-|-
CASTSPGETQYF
TGTGCCAGTACCTCCCCAGGGGAGACCCAGTACTTC
>TRBV2|TRBJ1-1|-|once
CASSELYLNTEAFF
TGTGCCAGCAGTGAACTGTATTTGAACACTGAAGCTTTCTTT
>TRBV28|TRBJ2-3|TRBD2|-
CASTPGTSGFNLGDTQYF
TGTGCCAGCACCCCCGGGACTAGCGGTTTTAATCTCGGAGATACGCAGTATTTT
>TRBV6-6|TRBJ1-2|-|-
CASSPGYGYTF
TGTGCCAGCAGTCCAGGGTATGGCTACACCTTC
>TRBV12-5|TRBJ2-1|-|-
CASGPPGAYNEQFF
TGTGCTAGTGGTCCCCCCGGGGCCTACAATGAGCAGTTCTTC
>TRBV28|TRBJ2-7|-|-
CASRPLLETINFSYEQYF
TGTGCCAGCAGACCGCTATTAGAGACGATTAACTTCTCCTACGAGCAGTACTTC
>TRBV15|TRBJ2-7|-|-
CATREDVRYEQYF
TGTGCCACCAGGGAGGACGTTCGGTACGAGCAGTACTTC
>TRBV15|TRBJ1-1|-|-
CATSIRRTVTEAFF
TGTGCCACCAGCATTCGAAGGACAGTTACTGAAGCTTTCTTT
>TRBV14|TRBJ1-1|-|-
CASSQDPGVLVTEAFF
TGTGCCAGCAGCCAAGATCCCGGGGTTTTGGTCACTGAAGCTTTCTTT
>TRBV28|TRBJ2-5|TRBD1|-
CASSFQGAGETQYF
TGTGCCAGCAGTTTTCAGGGGGCTGGGGAGACCCAGTACTTC
>TRBV6-6|TRBJ1-2|-|-
CASSTTPGGYGYTF
TGTGCCAGCAGTACGACCCCGGGCGGCTATGGCTACACCTTC